What follows are 22 T cell receptor beta chains derived from one specimen sequenced in a study of blood T cell repertoires in COVID-19. TCRdb's table, derived via immunoSEQ multiplex PCR, lists solely in-frame clones and lacks some. The table lists 250,000 to 350,000 clones, roughly 90% of them singletons, with about 0.8% in the top ten. The sequenced sample was peripheral blood. These receptors all come from a young man with acute or convalescent COVID-19.

Of note for this clone: At the DNA level, this CDR3 is encoded by other sequences in the same sample as well. The J gene is TRBJ2-5, the V gene TRBV6-5, with D possibly TRBD2 on 5 matching bases. The CDR3 consists of 16 residues. V gave up 2 bases and J gave up 1 base, with 14 bases separating them. The germline gives CDR1 MNHEY, CDR2 SVGAGI. CDR3 in amino acids: CASSYAYGVAQETQYF. CDR3 nucleotides: TGTGCCAGCAGTTACGCCTACGGGGTGGCCCAAGAGACCCAGTACTTC.

The chain combines TRBV19 with TRBJ1-3; TRBD1 might be the D (6 bases). This CDR3 has 15 residues. Trimming took 6 bases from V and 2 from J, leaving 14 bases between them. Germline loops: CDR1 LNHDA, CDR2 SQIVND (reference sequence). The CDR3 DNA follows: TGTGCCAGTAGAACCACAGGGCTCCCTGGAAACACCATATATTTT. Translation: CASRTTGLPGNTIYF.

V usage is TRBV28 and J usage is TRBJ1-5; TRBD1 matches at 8 bases. The CDR3 has 16 residues. The junction had 14 bases not matched to a gene; V was cut back by 10 bases and J by 3 bases. The germline CDR1 and CDR2 sequences are MDHEN and SYDVKM. CDR3 region: CAIRIGTGFYNQPQHF. For the CDR3, the DNA is TGTGCCATCAGGATCGGGACAGGATTTTACAATCAGCCCCAGCATTTT.

The chain joins TRBV30 to TRBJ1-1; possibly TRBD1 for D (5 bases). The length of the CDR3 is 14 residues. CDR1 and CDR2 (germline): GTSNPN, SVGIG (reference sequence). The V end lost 3 bases, the J end lost 2 bases, and 13 bases lay between the germline ends. In DNA form, the CDR3 reads TGTGCCTGGAGGATCGGGGGGTTCAACACTGAAGCTTTCTTT. Its translation: CAWRIGGFNTEAFF. Filled out from reference TRBV30 and TRBJ1-1, the complete variable domain reads SQTIHQWPATLVQPVGSPLSLECTVEGTSNPNLYWYRQAAGRGLQLLFYSVGIGQISSEVPQNLSASRPQDRQFILSSKKLLLSDSGFYLCAWRIGGFNTEAFFGQGTRLTVV.

The chain combines TRBV5-1 with TRBJ1-6; D is uncertain. CDR3 length: 11 amino acids. Germline values: CDR1 SGHRS, CDR2 YFSETQ. The V gene lost 5 bases and the J gene lost 13 bases, with 10 bases spanning the gap. This CDR3 reads CASRIEGPLHF. CDR3 nucleotides: TGCGCCAGCAGGATCGAGGGTCCCCTCCACTTT. Using reference TRBV5-1 and TRBJ1-6 for the parts outside the CDR3, the full variable domain is KAGVTQTPRYLIKTRGQQVTLSCSPISGHRSVSWYQQTPGQGLQFLFEYFSETQRNKGNFPGRFSGRQFSNSRSEMNVSTLELGDSALYLCASRIEGPLHFGNGTRLTVT.

CDR3 sequence reads: CASSSYRGPNNEQFF. The CDR3 DNA follows: TGTGCCAGCAGCTCATACAGGGGGCCGAACAATGAGCAGTTCTTC. This sequence joins TRBV7-6 and TRBJ2-1; 9 bases map to TRBD1. Germline V gene sequence: CDR1 SGHVS, CDR2 FNYEAQ. The CDR3 has 15 amino acids. V was pared by 4 bases and J by 5 bases, with 6 bases of the junction left unmatched.

The chain combines TRBV2 with TRBJ1-3; no definite D call. Germline assignment: CDR1 SNHLY and CDR2 FYNNEI. The V end was cut by 6 bases, the J end by 2 bases, with 11 bases between. CDR3 length: 14 amino acids. CDR3 sequence (DNA): TGTGCCAGCAGCCCCCAGGTTACTGGAAACACCATATATTTT. It yields the protein CASSPQVTGNTIYF. The variable domain in full, completed from reference TRBV2 and TRBJ1-3, reads EPEVTQTPSHQVTQMGQEVILRCVPISNHLYFYWYRQILGQKVEFLVSFYNNEISEKSEIFDDQFSVERPDGSNFTLKIRSTKLEDSAMYFCASSPQVTGNTIYFGEGSWLTVV.

V usage is TRBV5-1 and J usage is TRBJ2-3; TRBD2 matches 10 bases. The CDR3 contains 17 residues. The germline CDR1 and CDR2 sequences are SGHRS and YFSETQ. V gave up 0 bases and J gave up 3 bases; unmatched junction bases: 7. The DNA of the CDR3 is TGCGCCAGCAGCTTGGAGTCTAGCGGGGGTAGAACAGATACGCAGTATTTT. Translating gives CASSLESSGGRTDTQYF.

The chain couples TRBV4-2 to TRBJ1-1; no reliable D call. Trimming stripped 4 bases from V and 4 bases from J, with 10 bases between. The germline gives CDR1 LGHNA, CDR2 YNFKEQ. The CDR3 runs 13 residues. The CDR3 sequence is CASSPPLATEAFF. Written as DNA, the CDR3 is TGTGCCAGCAGCCCCCCCCTGGCCACTGAAGCTTTCTTT.

The CDR3 DNA reads TGCGCCAGCAGCCAAAGCCAGGCTGATGGCTACACCTTC. Its translation is CASSQSQADGYTF. The chain has TRBV4-1 and TRBJ1-2; D is unclear. Germline CDR1 reads MGHRA; CDR2 reads YSYEKL. Deletions cut 2 bases from V and 6 bases from J, with 10 bases between. The CDR3 extends over 13 amino acids.

This sequence joins TRBV6-5 and TRBJ1-6, with TRBD1 identical over 7 bases. CDR3 size: 14 residues. With V trimmed by 6 bases and J by 8 bases, 7 bases remained unmatched. CDR1 is MNHEY and CDR2 is SVGAGI in the germline V gene. This chain's CDR3 is CASSLTGSYSPLHF. As DNA, the CDR3 is TGTGCCAGCAGCTTGACAGGGTCGTATTCACCCCTCCACTTT.

This sequence joins TRBV28 and TRBJ1-2; tentatively, D is TRBD1 (6 bases). CDR1 is MDHEN, CDR2 SYDVKM, per germline. V was trimmed by 4 bases and J by 1 base, leaving 16 bases between them. The CDR3 is 16 amino acids. The CDR3 region is CASSWAMRQVNYGYTF. Written as DNA, the CDR3 is TGTGCCAGCAGTTGGGCCATGAGACAGGTTAACTATGGCTACACCTTC.

The rearrangement uses TRBV6-5 and TRBJ2-7; possible D gene TRBD1, 7 bases. This CDR3 region has 15 residues. Trimming pared 6 bases from V and 0 bases from J, leaving 15 bases between. Germline lookup yields CDR1 MNHEY and CDR2 SVGAGI. In DNA, the CDR3 is TGTGCCAGCAGGGGGGGACAGCGCTCCTCCTACGAGCAGTACTTC. Translation gives CASRGGQRSSYEQYF.

This clone was picked up one time. The chain recombines TRBV7-3 with TRBJ2-1; tentatively, D is TRBD2 (7 bases). Trimming removed 2 bases at V and 6 bases at J, with 11 bases between. The germline V gene has CDR1 SGHTA and CDR2 FQGTGA. This CDR3 is built from 14 residues. CDR3 sequence reads: CASSLRGAGNEQFF. CDR3 nucleotides: TGTGCCAGCAGCTTACGGGGGGCCGGCAATGAGCAGTTCTTC. Full variable domain (remainder filled in from reference TRBV7-3 and TRBJ2-1): GAGVSQTPSNKVTEKGKYVELRCDPISGHTALYWYRQSLGQGPEFLIYFQGTGAADDSGLPNDRFFAVRPEGSVSTLKIQRTERGDSAVYLCASSLRGAGNEQFFGPGTRLTVL.

A word on this clone: An end of the junction differs from the germline gene, which may be a read error. V usage is TRBV7-8 and J usage is TRBJ2-5; TRBD2 matches 11 bases. This CDR3 region has 13 residues. CDR1 is SGHVS and CDR2 is FQNEAQ in the germline V gene. The CDR3 DNA reads as TGTGCCACCCCATCGTTAGCGGGGGGGCCTGTGGACTTC. It specifies CATPSLAGGPVDF.

The chain combines TRBV28 with TRBJ1-3; TRBD1 matches 9 bases. Germline CDR1 is MDHEN and CDR2 is SYDVKM. This CDR3 contains 18 residues. Trimming took 8 bases from V and 5 from J; bases not matched to a gene: 19. DNA for the CDR3: TGTGCCAGCTGGTCCTCTTCGACCGGGACAGGGCACAGAAACACCATATATTTT. The encoded protein is CASWSSSTGTGHRNTIYF.

This chain links TRBV12-3 or TRBV12-4 with TRBJ1-2; D not resolved. This CDR3 contains 11 residues. V was cut by 4 bases and J by 4 bases, with 4 bases left in between. The CDR3 region is CASSWSYGYTF. The CDR3 DNA reads as TGTGCCAGCAGTTGGAGCTATGGCTACACCTTC.

The CDR3 coding sequence is TGTGCCCCCAACAGTTTCTCTGGAAACACCATATATTTT. Translated, it gives CAPNSFSGNTIYF. The chain uses TRBV28 and TRBJ1-3; D ambiguous. The germline V gene has CDR1 MDHEN and CDR2 SYDVKM. The CDR3 loop spans 13 amino acids. Trimming shortened V by 11 bases and J by 0 bases, and 11 bases separated the two germline ends.

CDR3 DNA sequence: TGTGCCAGCAGTCTTCGCGGCTACGAGCAGTACTTC. This translates into CASSLRGYEQYF. The chain couples TRBV12-3 or TRBV12-4 to TRBJ2-7, with no clear D. CDR3 length equals 12 residues. V was cut by 5 bases and J by 3 bases, with 8 bases left in between.

This rearrangement joins TRBV5-6 to TRBJ2-7; D is undetermined. CDR3 size: 14 residues. Deletions cut 0 bases from V and 7 bases from J, with 14 bases between. Germline V gene data show CDR1 as SGHDT and CDR2 as YYEEEE. CDR3 nucleotide sequence: TGTGCCAGCAGCTTGGTAACTCCCCTCGATGAGCAGTACTTC. This codes for CASSLVTPLDEQYF.

The V and J genes are TRBV2 and TRBJ2-3; 7 bases match TRBD2. V lost 7 bases to trimming and J lost 2 bases; unmatched junction nucleotides: 6. CDR3 length: 14 residues. Looked up from germline, CDR1 is SNHLY and CDR2 is FYNNEI. The DNA for the CDR3 is TGTGCCAGCAAGAGGCGGGGGAACACAGATACGCAGTATTTT. Its translation is CASKRRGNTDTQYF.

Only one count was recorded for this clone. The CDR3 DNA follows: TGTGCCAGCAAAGCACTGGGTCGGGGAGTGAACACTGAAGCTTTCTTT. Residues: CASKALGRGVNTEAFF. J is TRBJ1-1 and V is TRBV9; D gene unclear. The germline V gene has CDR1 SGDLS and CDR2 YYNGEE. This CDR3 comprises 16 residues. V dropped 6 bases and J dropped 0 bases, with 18 bases sitting between them.